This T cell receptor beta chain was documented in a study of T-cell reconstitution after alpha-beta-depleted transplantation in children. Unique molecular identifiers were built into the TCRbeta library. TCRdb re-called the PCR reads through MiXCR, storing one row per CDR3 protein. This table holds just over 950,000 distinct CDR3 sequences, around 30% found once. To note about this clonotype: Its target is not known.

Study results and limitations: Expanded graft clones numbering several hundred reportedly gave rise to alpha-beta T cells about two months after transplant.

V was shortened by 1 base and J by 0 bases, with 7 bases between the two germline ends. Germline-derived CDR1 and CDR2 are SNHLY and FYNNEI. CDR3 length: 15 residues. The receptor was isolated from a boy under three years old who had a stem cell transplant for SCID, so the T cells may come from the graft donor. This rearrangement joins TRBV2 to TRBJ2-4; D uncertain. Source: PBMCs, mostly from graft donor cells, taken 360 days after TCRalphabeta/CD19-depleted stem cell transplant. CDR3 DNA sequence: TGTGCCAGCAGTGAAGGGAAACTAGCCAAAAACATTCAGTACTTC. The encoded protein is CASSEGKLAKNIQYF.